These T cell receptor beta chains were read from a single sample in a study of blood T cell repertoires in COVID-19. Method: immunoSEQ multiplex PCR; TCRdb's copy keeps in-frame clones and lacks some. This sample has 250,000 to 400,000 clones, with 90% found just once. Sequenced input: peripheral blood. These TCRs come from a woman in her thirties with COVID-19, enrolled during active disease. CDR3s include the opening cysteine and the closing phenylalanine or tryptophan. The order of the fields is J gene, D gene, clone size, V gene, CDR3 length, CDR3 DNA, CDR3 protein. The D gene is left open where the match is weak. Clone size is stated in some rows and not others, as once, few, many or a class when expanded.

TRBJ1-2,.,.,TRBV30,12,TGTGCCTGGAGTGCCGGAGGTTATGGCTACACCTTC,CAWSAGGYGYTF
TRBJ1-5,TRBD1,few,TRBV6-5,15,TGTGCCAGCAGCGCCTCCACAGGGGTCAAACAGCCCCAGCATTTT,CASSASTGVKQPQHF
TRBJ1-2,TRBD1,.,TRBV6-2/TRBV6-3,14,TGTGCCAGCAGTCGGACAGGACAAAACTATGGCTACACCTTC,CASSRTGQNYGYTF
TRBJ1-2,.,.,TRBV10-1,13,TGCGCCCGCCCCTGGGGGGGGTTGGATGGCTACACCTTC,CARPWGGLDGYTF
TRBJ1-2,.,.,TRBV6-6,17,TGTGCCAGCAGTCCCGGACTAATCTCCGATCCAAGCGGAGGCTACACCTTC,CASSPGLISDPSGGYTF
TRBJ1-1,.,once,TRBV5-4,14,TGTGCCAGCAGTCCAGGGACTACCATTGTTGGAGCTTTCTTT,CASSPGTTIVGAFF
TRBJ2-1,.,.,TRBV7-7,15,TGTGCCAGCAGCTCCACACTAGACTCCTACAATGAGCAGTTCTTC,CASSSTLDSYNEQFF
TRBJ1-1,.,few,TRBV30,12,TGTGCCTGGAATACTGGGGGGGGAGGAGCTTTCTTT,CAWNTGGGGAFF
TRBJ1-2,.,.,TRBV28,14,TGTGCCAGCAGTAAACTACAGGGAAATGGAGGCTACACCTTC,CASSKLQGNGGYTF
TRBJ2-7,TRBD1,.,TRBV6-1,15,TGTGCCAGCAGTCCCCCCGGGACAGCGGTTTACGAGCAGTACTTC,CASSPPGTAVYEQYF
TRBJ1-1,TRBD1,.,TRBV3-1/TRBV3-2,17,TGTGCCAGCAGCCTTAGACAGGGGGAATCTATGAACACTGAAGCTTTCTTT,CASSLRQGESMNTEAFF
TRBJ2-3,TRBD2,.,TRBV24-1,21,TGTGCCACCAGTGATTTGCAGTTGGGACTAGCGGGAGGCTCAGTCACAGATACGCAGTATTTT,CATSDLQLGLAGGSVTDTQYF
TRBJ1-1,.,.,TRBV5-5,17,TGTGCCAGCAGCTTGGACTCAGGGGCGAAAATGAACACTGAAGCTTTCTTT,CASSLDSGAKMNTEAFF
TRBJ2-5,TRBD2,.,TRBV3-1/TRBV3-2,18,TGTGCCAGCAGCCAAGATAGGATGACTAGCGGGTTTGAGGAGACCCAGTACTTC,CASSQDRMTSGFEETQYF
TRBJ1-5,TRBD1,.,TRBV30,15,TGTGCCTGGTCCCGGACAGGGGGCATCAATCAGCCCCAGCATTTT,CAWSRTGGINQPQHF
TRBJ2-3,.,.,TRBV11-1,14,TGTGCCAGCAGCTTGACAGTTCTCACAGATACGCAGTATTTT,CASSLTVLTDTQYF
TRBJ2-6,TRBD2,.,TRBV30,17,TGTGCCTGGAGTGTATACCGGGGGGTGTCTGGGGCCAACGTCCTGACTTTC,CAWSVYRGVSGANVLTF
TRBJ2-1,TRBD2,.,TRBV5-1,15,TGCGCCAGCAGTCTGACTAGCGGGAGTATGAATGAGCAGTTCTTC,CASSLTSGSMNEQFF
TRBJ2-2,.,.,TRBV7-8,16,TGTGCCAGCAGCTTAGAGGCAGCGGCGAACACCGGGGAGCTGTTTTTT,CASSLEAAANTGELFF
TRBJ2-7,.,.,TRBV28,12,TGTGCCAGCAGTTTCGGACAGCCCCAGCAGTACTTC,CASSFGQPQQYF
TRBJ1-1,TRBD1,few,TRBV29-1,13,TGCAGCGGTGGACAGGGGGTAGAGACTGAAGCTTTCTTT,CSGGQGVETEAFF
TRBJ1-2,.,.,TRBV29-1,13,TGCAGCGTTGAGTCCGGGTCGAACTATGGCTACACCTTC,CSVESGSNYGYTF
TRBJ1-1,.,once,TRBV9,13,TGTGCCAGCAGCGCACTCAGGGGCACTGAAGCTTTCTTT,CASSALRGTEAFF
TRBJ2-5,.,.,TRBV6-5,13,TGTGCCAGCAGTTATGATGCAGGAGAGACCCAGTACTTC,CASSYDAGETQYF
TRBJ1-2,.,.,TRBV15,17,TGTGCCACCAGCAGAGATTATAACGCAGGTTCTAACTATGGCTACACCTTC,CATSRDYNAGSNYGYTF
TRBJ1-1,.,.,TRBV5-6,15,TGTGCCAGCAGCTCGCGGAGGGTGGGGAACACTGAAGCTTTCTTT,CASSSRRVGNTEAFF
TRBJ1-5,TRBD1,.,TRBV30,16,TGTACCTGGAGTGGAGACAGGGGAACTAGCAATCAGCCCCAGCATTTT,CTWSGDRGTSNQPQHF
TRBJ2-1,TRBD1,.,TRBV11-3,18,TGTGCCAGCAGCTTAGGGACAGGGGGCCCCAGCTCCTACAATGAGCAGTTCTTC,CASSLGTGGPSSYNEQFF
TRBJ1-1,TRBD1,.,TRBV2,15,TGTGCCAGCAGTGAACTCCGGGACAGGGGCACTGAAGCTTTCTTT,CASSELRDRGTEAFF
TRBJ2-3,TRBD2,.,TRBV5-4,17,TGTGCCAGCACCCCAGGACTAGCAGTAACTAGCACAGATACGCAGTATTTT,CASTPGLAVTSTDTQYF
TRBJ2-7,.,.,TRBV19,15,TGTGCCAGTAGTTTAAACGGGGTGCTTGACTACGAGCAGTACTTC,CASSLNGVLDYEQYF
TRBJ2-1,TRBD2,.,TRBV5-8,15,TGTGCCAGCAGCTTGAGGCTAGCGGGAGGTCATGAGCAGTTCTTC,CASSLRLAGGHEQFF
TRBJ2-5,.,.,TRBV3-1/TRBV3-2,14,TGTGCCAGCAGCCAAGTAGCCTCCCCGGGGACCCAGTACTTC,CASSQVASPGTQYF
TRBJ1-1,.,.,TRBV16,14,TGTGCCAGCAGGAGGGGAGGGAGTAACACTGAAGCTTTCTTT,CASRRGGSNTEAFF
TRBJ1-5,.,.,TRBV19,16,TGTGCCAGTAGTATTACAGGAGGGCTGAGCAATCAGCCCCAGCATTTT,CASSITGGLSNQPQHF
TRBJ2-5,TRBD2,.,TRBV29-1,13,TGCAGCGTTGACGTAGCGGGCCAAGAGACCCAGTACTTC,CSVDVAGQETQYF
TRBJ2-7,.,.,TRBV13,13,TGTGCCAGCAGCGGGACACTTTCCTACGAGCAGTACTTC,CASSGTLSYEQYF
TRBJ1-4,.,.,TRBV19,14,TGTGCCAGTAGTTTCTGGGGCGAAGAGGAAAAACTGTTTTTT,CASSFWGEEEKLFF
TRBJ2-1,TRBD2,.,TRBV28,14,TGTGCCACCGGAACTAGCGGGCTTTCCAATGAGCAGTTCTTC,CATGTSGLSNEQFF
TRBJ1-4,.,.,TRBV14,13,TGTGCCAGCAGCCCCGGGACTGTAGAAAAACTGTTTTTT,CASSPGTVEKLFF